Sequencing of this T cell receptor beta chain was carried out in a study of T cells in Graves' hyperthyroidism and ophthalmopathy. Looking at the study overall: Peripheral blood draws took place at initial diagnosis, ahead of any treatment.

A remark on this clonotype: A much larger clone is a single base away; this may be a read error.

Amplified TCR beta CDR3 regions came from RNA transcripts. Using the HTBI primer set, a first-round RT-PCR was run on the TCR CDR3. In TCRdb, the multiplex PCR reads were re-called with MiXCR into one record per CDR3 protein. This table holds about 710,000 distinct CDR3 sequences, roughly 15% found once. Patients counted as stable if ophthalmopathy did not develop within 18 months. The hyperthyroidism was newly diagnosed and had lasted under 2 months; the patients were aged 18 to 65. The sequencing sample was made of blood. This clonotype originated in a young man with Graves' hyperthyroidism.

CDR3 residues: CASSQSWTGRSSHYGYTF. The CDR3 DNA reads as TGTGCCAGCAGCCAAAGCTGGACAGGGAGGTCAAGTCACTATGGCTACACCTTC. The V and J genes are TRBV3-1 and TRBJ1-2; 8 bases fit TRBD1. J gave up 3 bases and V 2 bases, and 14 bases lay outside the gene matches. Germline lookup yields CDR1 LGHDT and CDR2 YNNKEL (reference sequence). The CDR3 has 18 amino acids.